A single sample is the source of the 31 T cell receptor beta chains below, sequenced in a study of T cell responses to AZD1222 COVID-19 vaccine (dated by TCRdb to about 2021). Per the publication, the time point label means: about 28 days (+/-7) after the second vaccine dose. The protocol used for the library was the immunoSEQ multiplex PCR assay. The clones in this table, taken by TCRdb from immuneACCESS, are in-frame only. Not every clone is retained; where verified, under half of the shortfall comes from an unresolved V gene, and the cause of the rest is unknown. The sample profile shows about 110,000 clones; about nine tenths of them were found once. The ten largest clones add up to more than 8% of the sample. Sample: peripheral blood, taken 28 days after the second AZD1222 dose. Receptors originate from an adult who received the AZD1222 COVID-19 vaccine.

The chain uses TRBV27 and TRBJ2-7; D remains ambiguous. Trimming removed 4 bases at V and 5 bases at J, with 6 bases between. The germline V gene has CDR1 MNHEY and CDR2 SMNVEV (reference sequence). The CDR3 runs 11 residues. The DNA of the CDR3 is TGTGCCAGCAGTTACCTTGACGAGCAGTACTTC. Encoded protein: CASSYLDEQYF.

V and J are TRBV4-2 and TRBJ2-4; the match to TRBD1 covers 7 bases. The germline V gene encodes CDR1 LGHNA and CDR2 YNFKEQ. V shed 0 bases, J shed 0 bases, and the junction held 5 bases outside the gene matches. There are 17 residues in the CDR3. DNA of the CDR3: TGTGCCAGCAGCCAAGATTTAACAGGGGCAGCCAAAAACATTCAGTACTTC. Protein: CASSQDLTGAAKNIQYF.

The chain couples TRBV18 to TRBJ1-4; 9 bases are a match to TRBD1. From germline, CDR1 is KGHSH and CDR2 LQKENI. J lost 6 bases, V lost 6 bases, and 8 bases had no gene match. This CDR3 comprises 15 residues. The DNA for the CDR3 is TGTGCCAGCTCGCTCGTCCGGACAGGGGATGAAAAACTGTTTTTT. Its translation is CASSLVRTGDEKLFF. The full variable domain, rest sourced from reference TRBV18 and TRBJ1-4, is NAGVMQNPRHLVRRRGQEARLRCSPMKGHSHVYWYRQLPEEGLKFMVYLQKENIIDESGMPKERFSAEFPKEGPSILRIQQVVRGDSAAYFCASSLVRTGDEKLFFGSGTQLSVL.

This chain joins TRBV2 and TRBJ2-1; TRBD2 matches at 11 bases. The CDR3 sequence is 17 residues long. Germline-derived CDR1 and CDR2 are SNHLY and FYNNEI. Losses at the gene ends were 4 bases for V and 0 bases for J; bases not matched to a gene: 5. The CDR3 DNA follows: TGTGCCAGCAGTGTCCTTAGCGGGGGGGGCTCCTACAATGAGCAGTTCTTC. Translation: CASSVLSGGGSYNEQFF.

This clone was seen only a few times. This sequence joins TRBV7-8 and TRBJ1-5, with D possibly being TRBD1 (5 bases). Germline V gives CDR1 SGHVS, CDR2 FQNEAQ. V was trimmed by 3 bases and J by 1 base, leaving 13 bases between them. The CDR3 loop spans 16 amino acids. The CDR3 loop reads CASSFFGGGSNQPQHF. The CDR3 nucleotides read TGTGCCAGCAGCTTTTTCGGGGGTGGAAGCAATCAGCCCCAGCATTTT.

The table lists this clone with a few counts. This chain joins TRBV5-4 and TRBJ2-2; D is uncertain. The V gene's germline CDR1 is SGHNT and CDR2 YYREEE (reference sequence). Trimming cost V 4 bases and J 1 base, with 11 bases left between them. The length of the CDR3 is 15 residues. The CDR3 loop is CASSGGLRNTGELFF. For the CDR3, the DNA is TGTGCCAGCAGCGGTGGGCTCAGGAACACCGGGGAGCTGTTTTTT.

This clone was detected only once. The V and J genes are TRBV3-1 (or the pseudogene TRBV3-2) and TRBJ2-2; the D is unclear. CDR1 is LGHDT, CDR2 YNNKEL, per germline (reference sequence). This CDR3 has 12 residues. The V end lost 2 bases, the J end lost 7 bases, and 5 bases lay between the germline ends. CDR3 sequence: CASSQRVGELFF. The CDR3 DNA reads TGTGCCAGCAGCCAAAGGGTCGGGGAGCTGTTTTTT.

CDR3 region: CASSLGVGTGALNTEAFF. For the CDR3, the DNA is TGTGCCAGCAGCTTAGGAGTCGGGACAGGGGCGCTGAACACTGAAGCTTTCTTT. The chain couples TRBV11-2 to TRBJ1-1; 10 positions match TRBD1. Germline values: CDR1 SGHAT, CDR2 FQNNGV. The junction had 8 bases not matched to a gene; V was cut back by 1 base and J by 0 bases. This CDR3 comprises 18 residues.

V usage is TRBV3-1 (or the pseudogene TRBV3-2) and J usage is TRBJ1-2; no firm D call. Germline-derived CDR1 and CDR2 are LGHDT and YNNKEL (reference sequence). The CDR3 extends over 15 amino acids. V lost 0 bases to trimming and J lost 9 bases, with 17 bases between them. CDR3 region: CASSQDLIRVGSYTF. CDR3 nucleotide sequence: TGTGCCAGCAGCCAAGATCTCATAAGGGTTGGGAGCTACACCTTC.

The chain has TRBV11-2 and TRBJ1-2; possibly TRBD1 for D (6 bases). CDR1 and CDR2 (germline): SGHAT, FQNNGV. V gave up 5 bases and J gave up 5 bases, with 15 bases separating them. The CDR3 loop spans 14 amino acids. The CDR3 bases are TGTGCCAGCAGCGCGCATACAGGGAGGTATGGCTACACCTTC. Translating gives CASSAHTGRYGYTF.

This chain connects TRBV7-8 to TRBJ2-7, with 10 positions matching TRBD2. The CDR3 sequence is 15 residues long. Germline loops: CDR1 SGHVS, CDR2 FQNEAQ. Trimming removed 5 bases from V and 2 bases from J; junction bases left unmatched: 6. DNA for the CDR3: TGTGCCAGCAGCAACCTAGCGGGGGTAACCTACGAGCAGTACTTC. Its protein is CASSNLAGVTYEQYF.

The CDR3 sequence: CASSRTGVFGNTIYF. CDR3 DNA: TGTGCCAGCAGTAGGACAGGGGTCTTTGGAAACACCATATATTTT. This chain joins TRBV27 and TRBJ1-3; TRBD1 matches at 9 bases. After removal of 5 bases from V and 3 bases from J, the junction contained 5 bases not matched to a gene. The CDR3 loop spans 15 amino acids. Germline V lookup: CDR1 MNHEY, CDR2 SMNVEV (reference sequence).

This clone appeared a single time. This sequence joins TRBV5-1 and TRBJ2-2; 10 bases fit TRBD2. CDR1 is SGHRS, CDR2 YFSETQ, per germline. With 4 bases clipped from V and 1 base from J, the junction kept 4 bases outside the gene matches. CDR3 length: 16 amino acids. The CDR3 here is CASSHTSGKNTGELFF. The DNA of the CDR3 is TGCGCCAGCAGCCATACTAGCGGGAAGAACACCGGGGAGCTGTTTTTT. Combining the CDR3 with reference TRBV5-1 and TRBJ2-2 gives the whole variable domain KAGVTQTPRYLIKTRGQQVTLSCSPISGHRSVSWYQQTPGQGLQFLFEYFSETQRNKGNFPGRFSGRQFSNSRSEMNVSTLELGDSALYLCASSHTSGKNTGELFFGEGSRLTVL.

The chain couples TRBV7-3 to TRBJ2-4, with D perhaps TRBD2 (5 bases). This CDR3 comprises 16 residues. Germline CDR1 and CDR2: SGHTA and FQGTGA. V was trimmed by 5 bases and J by 8 bases, leaving 22 bases between them. The CDR3 sequence is CASSPGRSLALDIQYF. The DNA for the CDR3 is TGTGCCAGCAGCCCAGGCCGGTCATTAGCGCTAGACATTCAGTACTTC.

V gene TRBV3-1 (or the pseudogene TRBV3-2) combines with J gene TRBJ2-7, with 7 bases that match TRBD2. Germline trimming cut 4 bases from V and 2 bases from J; bases unmatched to any gene: 8. The CDR3 totals 15 residues. Germline lookup yields CDR1 LGHDT and CDR2 YNNKEL (reference sequence). The CDR3 DNA follows: TGTGCCAGCAGCCCCCCAGGAGGGACTACCTACGAGCAGTACTTC. Its translation: CASSPPGGTTYEQYF.

V is TRBV6-5 and J is TRBJ1-3; tentative D call: TRBD1 (6 bases). Per germline, CDR1 MNHEY and CDR2 SVGAGI. The CDR3 is 15 amino acids. Trimming shortened V by 2 bases and J by 0 bases, and 8 bases separated the two germline ends. CDR3 coding DNA: TGTGCCAGCAGTTACCGACAGGTCTCTGGAAACACCATATATTTT. Protein product: CASSYRQVSGNTIYF.

This clone came up once. V usage is TRBV3-1 (or the pseudogene TRBV3-2) and J usage is TRBJ2-7, with 12 bases identical to TRBD2. Germline CDR1 reads LGHDT; CDR2 reads YNNKEL (reference sequence). Trimming took 1 base from V and 6 from J; bases not matched to a gene: 4. The CDR3 totals 15 residues. The CDR3 sequence: CASSQGLAGVGEQYF. The CDR3, as DNA: TGTGCCAGCAGCCAAGGACTAGCGGGAGTCGGCGAGCAGTACTTC.

The gene calls are TRBV23-1 and TRBJ1-5, with D perhaps matching TRBD1 (6 bases). TRBV23-1 has ORF status, its function being uncertain. Between the trimmed V and J ends, which lost 9 bases and 1 base, there was a span of 13 bases. The CDR3 loop spans 14 amino acids. CDR3 region: CARTQGLSNQPQHF. In DNA form, the CDR3 reads TGCGCCAGGACACAGGGATTGAGCAATCAGCCCCAGCATTTT.

The rearrangement joins TRBV3-1 (or the pseudogene TRBV3-2) to TRBJ1-6; 7 nucleotides agree with TRBD1. Germline CDR1 is LGHDT and CDR2 is YNNKEL (reference sequence). Unmatched junction bases numbered 2, after V lost 4 bases and J lost 8 bases. CDR3 length equals 13 residues. CDR3 sequence reads: CASSRDRDSPLHF. DNA for the CDR3: TGTGCCAGCAGCCGAGACAGGGATTCACCCCTCCACTTT.

The gene calls are TRBV10-3 and TRBJ2-7, with D maybe TRBD1 (6 bases). The germline V gene has CDR1 ENHRY and CDR2 SYGVKD. The CDR3 is made up of 13 amino acids. Trimming took off 10 bases at V and 0 bases at J, with 13 bases between the two ends. The CDR3 nucleotides read TGTGCCACTCAACAGGGTGACTCCTACGAGCAGTACTTC. This codes for CATQQGDSYEQYF.

The V and J genes are TRBV5-4 and TRBJ2-1; 9 bases are a match to TRBD1. From germline, CDR1 is SGHNT and CDR2 YYREEE (reference sequence). The V gene end was trimmed by 3 bases and the J gene end by 4 bases; junction bases not matched to a gene: 5. The CDR3 totals 15 residues. The CDR3 DNA is TGTGCCAGCAGCTGGGGACAGGGACTGTACAATGAGCAGTTCTTC. Translation: CASSWGQGLYNEQFF. Full variable domain (outside the CDR3, taken from reference TRBV5-4 and TRBJ2-1): ETGVTQSPTHLIKTRGQQVTLRCSSQSGHNTVSWYQQALGQGPQFIFQYYREEENGRGNFPPRFSGLQFPNYSSELNVNALELDDSALYLCASSWGQGLYNEQFFGPGTRLTVL.

The chain couples TRBV27 to TRBJ2-7; possible D gene TRBD1, 6 bases. The germline CDR1 and CDR2 sequences are MNHEY and SMNVEV (reference sequence). The length of the CDR3 is 14 residues. V was shortened by 5 bases and J by 7 bases, with 18 bases between the two germline ends. The CDR3 DNA is TGTGCCAGCAGTGTCTCAGGGGAGTTAAGGGAGCAGTACTTC. This gives the protein CASSVSGELREQYF.

The V gene is TRBV9, the J gene TRBJ2-5, with D possibly being TRBD2 (6 bases). The CDR3 is 17 amino acids. V lost 0 bases and J lost 4, with 19 bases in between. Germline CDR1 and CDR2: SGDLS and YYNGEE. The CDR3 spells CASSVGTGGAGGETQYF. DNA for the CDR3: TGTGCCAGCAGCGTAGGAACTGGAGGGGCCGGTGGAGAGACCCAGTACTTC.

V is TRBV7-2 and J is TRBJ1-5; TRBD1 is a possible D gene (5 bases). Trimming took 5 bases from V and 3 from J, leaving 20 bases between them. The CDR3 spans 17 residues. Germline lookup yields CDR1 SGHTA and CDR2 FQGNSA. CDR3 DNA: TGTGCCAGCAGCCCACTAAGTGGGGGAATGGACAATCAGCCCCAGCATTTT. Residues: CASSPLSGGMDNQPQHF.

This rearrangement joins TRBV6-2 or TRBV6-3 to TRBJ2-7, with no clear D. This CDR3 has 13 residues. Per the germline V gene, CDR1 is MNHEY and CDR2 is SVGEGT. The ends were cut back, 6 bases at V and 2 bases at J, with 11 bases in the middle. The CDR3 DNA reads as TGTGCCAGCAGCCCCGACGGAACCTACGAGCAGTACTTC. Its translation: CASSPDGTYEQYF.

This chain connects TRBV4-2 to TRBJ1-1; D uncertain. The V and J ends lost 3 bases and 0 bases respectively, with 14 bases between them. Germline CDR1 and CDR2: LGHNA and YNFKEQ. This CDR3 spans 16 amino acids. The CDR3: CASSHPSETMNTEAFF. DNA of the CDR3: TGTGCCAGCAGCCACCCCTCTGAGACAATGAACACTGAAGCTTTCTTT.

The rearrangement joins TRBV30 to TRBJ1-2; a weak D match, TRBD1 (5 bases). Germline CDR1 GTSNPN, CDR2 SVGIG (reference sequence). The CDR3 is 11 amino acids. V lost 2 bases and J lost 6, with 7 bases in between. CDR3 amino acids: CAWSWGHGYTF. The CDR3 DNA follows: TGTGCCTGGAGTTGGGGCCATGGCTACACCTTC.

The chain employs TRBV7-8 and TRBJ1-1, with D possibly being TRBD1 (5 bases). V shed 1 base and J shed 4 bases, with 10 bases lying between them. The CDR3 spans 14 residues. Germline CDR1 SGHVS, CDR2 FQNEAQ. For the CDR3, the DNA is TGTGCCAGCAGCTTAGGGGTCGGGGGCACTGAAGCTTTCTTT. Amino acids: CASSLGVGGTEAFF. Combining the CDR3 with reference TRBV7-8 and TRBJ1-1 gives the whole variable domain GAGVSQSPRYKVAKRGQDVALRCDPISGHVSLFWYQQALGQGPEFLTYFQNEAQLDKSGLPSDRFFAERPEGSVSTLKIQRTQQEDSAVYLCASSLGVGGTEAFFGQGTRLTVV.

The rearrangement joins TRBV10-3 to TRBJ1-1; possible D gene TRBD1, 5 bases. This CDR3 has 15 residues. V lost 2 bases to trimming and J lost 6 bases, with 16 bases between them. The V gene's germline CDR1 is ENHRY and CDR2 SYGVKD. The CDR3 protein is CAISEAAAGWAEAFF. Written as DNA, the CDR3 is TGTGCCATCAGTGAGGCCGCGGCAGGGTGGGCTGAAGCTTTCTTT.

The V and J genes are TRBV5-6 and TRBJ1-6; TRBD1 is a possible D gene (5 bases). CDR1 and CDR2 (germline): SGHDT, YYEEEE. This CDR3 has 16 amino acids. Trimming left V 3 bases short and J 10 bases short, with 20 bases between. The CDR3 nucleotides are TGTGCCAGCAGCTCCGTTTTAATAGGGGAGTTGTCACCCCTCCACTTT. This gives the protein CASSSVLIGELSPLHF.

J is TRBJ1-3 and V is TRBV7-9, with 7 bases identical to TRBD1. The CDR3 has 17 residues. Trimming removed 4 bases from V and 0 bases from J; junction bases left unmatched: 9. The V gene's germline CDR1 is SEHNR and CDR2 FQNEAQ (reference sequence). The DNA of the CDR3 is TGTGCCAGCAGCTACCCCGGGACAGATTCCTCTGGAAACACCATATATTTT. Translation gives CASSYPGTDSSGNTIYF.